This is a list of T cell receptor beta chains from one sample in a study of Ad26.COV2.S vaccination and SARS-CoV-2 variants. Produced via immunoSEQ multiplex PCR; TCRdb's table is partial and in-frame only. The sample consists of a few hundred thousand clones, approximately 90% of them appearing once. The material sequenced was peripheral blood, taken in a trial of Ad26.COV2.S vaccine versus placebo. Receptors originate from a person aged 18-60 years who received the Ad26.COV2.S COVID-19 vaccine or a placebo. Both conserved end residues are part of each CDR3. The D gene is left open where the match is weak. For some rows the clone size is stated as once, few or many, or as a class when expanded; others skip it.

CDR3aa: CASSQEPQNTEAFF
CDR3nt: TGCGCCAGCAGCCAGGAACCCCAGAACACTGAAGCTTTCTTT
abundance: few
v_gene: TRBV4-3
j_gene: TRBJ1-1
d_gene: .

CDR3aa: CASSLRTSVWTGELFF
CDR3nt: TGTGCCAGCAGCTTACGTACTAGCGTATGGACCGGGGAGCTGTTTTTT
abundance: .
v_gene: TRBV7-8
j_gene: TRBJ2-2
d_gene: TRBD2

CDR3aa: CASSTSRGLNTQYF
CDR3nt: TGTGCCAGCAGTACCAGCAGGGGCTTGAATACGCAGTATTTT
abundance: .
v_gene: TRBV6-1
j_gene: TRBJ2-3
d_gene: .

CDR3aa: CASRRRDRVRSDTQYF
CDR3nt: TGTGCCAGCAGACGCCGGGACAGGGTAAGGTCGGATACGCAGTATTTT
abundance: .
v_gene: TRBV6-6
j_gene: TRBJ2-3
d_gene: TRBD1

CDR3aa: CASSLDYRGRVNEQFF
CDR3nt: TGTGCCAGCAGCTTAGATTATCGGGGGCGGGTCAATGAGCAGTTCTTC
abundance: .
v_gene: TRBV7-2
j_gene: TRBJ2-1
d_gene: .

CDR3aa: CASMDTGANEKLFF
CDR3nt: TGTGCCAGTATGGATACGGGGGCTAATGAAAAACTGTTTTTT
abundance: .
v_gene: TRBV19
j_gene: TRBJ1-4
d_gene: .

CDR3aa: CASSGLRDRAQPQHF
CDR3nt: TGTGCCAGCAGTGGCCTCCGGGACAGGGCCCAGCCCCAGCATTTT
abundance: .
v_gene: TRBV2
j_gene: TRBJ1-5
d_gene: TRBD1

CDR3aa: CASSPFRLAKNIQYF
CDR3nt: TGTGCCAGCAGCCCTTTTAGGCTAGCCAAAAACATTCAGTACTTC
abundance: .
v_gene: TRBV5-4
j_gene: TRBJ2-4
d_gene: .

CDR3aa: CASSERGRNTIYF
CDR3nt: TGTGCCAGCAGCGAGCGGGGCAGAAACACCATATATTTT
abundance: .
v_gene: TRBV5-4
j_gene: TRBJ1-3
d_gene: .

CDR3aa: CASSIGDGYEQYF
CDR3nt: TGTGCCAGCAGTATAGGGGACGGCTACGAGCAGTACTTC
abundance: .
v_gene: TRBV2
j_gene: TRBJ2-7
d_gene: .

CDR3aa: CASSQQMTVSGNTIYF
CDR3nt: TGTGCCAGCAGCCAACAAATGACAGTATCAGGAAACACCATATATTTT
abundance: .
v_gene: TRBV3-1/TRBV3-2
j_gene: TRBJ1-3
d_gene: .

CDR3aa: CASSDYGPYEQYF
CDR3nt: TGTGCCAGCTCCGACTATGGACCCTACGAGCAGTACTTC
abundance: few
v_gene: TRBV12-3/TRBV12-4
j_gene: TRBJ2-7
d_gene: .

CDR3aa: CASSWTAGYTGELFF
CDR3nt: TGTGCCAGCAGCTGGACAGCCGGATACACCGGGGAGCTGTTTTTT
abundance: .
v_gene: TRBV2
j_gene: TRBJ2-2
d_gene: .

CDR3aa: CASSLGVEDTQYF
CDR3nt: TGCGCCAGCAGCTTGGGGGTTGAAGATACGCAGTATTTT
abundance: .
v_gene: TRBV5-1
j_gene: TRBJ2-3
d_gene: .

CDR3aa: CASSTAGGRETQYF
CDR3nt: TGTGCCAGCTCCACGGCGGGGGGGCGAGAGACCCAGTACTTC
abundance: .
v_gene: TRBV3-1/TRBV3-2
j_gene: TRBJ2-5
d_gene: TRBD2

CDR3aa: CASSHGPQTQYF
CDR3nt: TGTGCCAGCAGCCATGGTCCGCAGACGCAGTATTTT
abundance: .
v_gene: TRBV3-1/TRBV3-2
j_gene: TRBJ2-3
d_gene: .

CDR3aa: CASSLSPRSHEQYF
CDR3nt: TGTGCCAGCAGTTTATCGCCGCGGTCCCACGAGCAGTACTTC
abundance: .
v_gene: TRBV27
j_gene: TRBJ2-7
d_gene: .

CDR3aa: CAWSGGSNQPQHF
CDR3nt: TGTGCCTGGAGTGGGGGGTCCAATCAGCCCCAGCATTTT
abundance: .
v_gene: TRBV30
j_gene: TRBJ1-5
d_gene: .

CDR3aa: CASSLLGGSGEAFF
CDR3nt: TGTGCCAGCAGCCTGCTGGGGGGCAGTGGTGAAGCTTTCTTT
abundance: .
v_gene: TRBV9
j_gene: TRBJ1-1
d_gene: .

CDR3aa: CASSLSAGGFSGNTIYF
CDR3nt: TGCGCCAGCAGCTTGTCGGCAGGGGGCTTCTCTGGAAACACCATATATTTT
abundance: .
v_gene: TRBV5-1
j_gene: TRBJ1-3
d_gene: TRBD1

CDR3aa: CASSPLAGGGSPLHF
CDR3nt: TGTGCCAGCAGCCCCTTAGCCGGGGGAGGTTCACCCCTCCACTTT
abundance: .
v_gene: TRBV7-9
j_gene: TRBJ1-6
d_gene: .

CDR3aa: CASSPQKDRANEKLFF
CDR3nt: TGTGCCAGCAGCCCCCAAAAGGACAGGGCTAATGAAAAACTGTTTTTT
abundance: few
v_gene: TRBV7-6
j_gene: TRBJ1-4
d_gene: TRBD1

CDR3aa: CAISTTGALSNEQFF
CDR3nt: TGTGCCATCAGCACGACAGGGGCGTTATCCAATGAGCAGTTCTTC
abundance: .
v_gene: TRBV10-3
j_gene: TRBJ2-1
d_gene: TRBD1

CDR3aa: CASSDPSGNTIYF
CDR3nt: TGCGCCAGCAGCGACCCTTCTGGAAACACCATATATTTT
abundance: .
v_gene: TRBV10-2
j_gene: TRBJ1-3
d_gene: .

CDR3aa: CACGGTGGYEQYF
CDR3nt: TGTGCCTGTGGCGGGACAGGGGGCTACGAGCAGTACTTC
abundance: .
v_gene: TRBV30
j_gene: TRBJ2-7
d_gene: TRBD1

CDR3aa: CASSPGGLQETQYF
CDR3nt: TGCGCCAGCAGCCCCGGGGGCCTCCAAGAGACCCAGTACTTC
abundance: .
v_gene: TRBV5-1
j_gene: TRBJ2-5
d_gene: .

CDR3aa: CASSRSGGLNQPQHF
CDR3nt: TGCGCCAGCAGCCGATCCGGAGGCCTCAATCAGCCCCAGCATTTT
abundance: .
v_gene: TRBV4-3
j_gene: TRBJ1-5
d_gene: .

CDR3aa: CASSVDFSTAGELFF
CDR3nt: TGTGCCAGCAGCGTAGATTTCTCGACCGCCGGGGAGCTGTTTTTT
abundance: .
v_gene: TRBV9
j_gene: TRBJ2-2
d_gene: .

CDR3aa: CASSFQGLFHF
CDR3nt: TGTGCCAGCAGCTTCCAAGGACTTTTTCACTTC
abundance: .
v_gene: TRBV7-9
j_gene: TRBJ2-5
d_gene: .

CDR3aa: CASSLKQVNTGELFF
CDR3nt: TGTGCCAGCAGCTTAAAACAGGTGAACACCGGGGAGCTGTTTTTT
abundance: .
v_gene: TRBV7-9
j_gene: TRBJ2-2
d_gene: .

CDR3aa: CASSQEPGLQETQYF
CDR3nt: TGCGCCAGCAGCCAAGAACCGGGCCTCCAAGAGACCCAGTACTTC
abundance: .
v_gene: TRBV4-1
j_gene: TRBJ2-5
d_gene: .